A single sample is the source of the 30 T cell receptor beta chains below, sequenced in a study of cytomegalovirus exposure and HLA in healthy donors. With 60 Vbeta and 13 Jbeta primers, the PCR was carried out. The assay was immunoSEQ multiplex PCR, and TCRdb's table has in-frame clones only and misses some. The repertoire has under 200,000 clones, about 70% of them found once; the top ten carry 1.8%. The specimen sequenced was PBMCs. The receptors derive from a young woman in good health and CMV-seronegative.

As DNA, the CDR3 is TGTGCCAGCAGCCAGGACCGGGAGCAAAAAGCTTTCTTT. Amino acid sequence: CASSQDREQKAFF. The chain combines TRBV11-3 with TRBJ1-1; D is unclear. Trimming took off 5 bases at V and 9 bases at J, with 16 bases between the two ends. The germline V gene has CDR1 SGHNT and CDR2 YENEEA. The CDR3 sequence is 13 residues long.

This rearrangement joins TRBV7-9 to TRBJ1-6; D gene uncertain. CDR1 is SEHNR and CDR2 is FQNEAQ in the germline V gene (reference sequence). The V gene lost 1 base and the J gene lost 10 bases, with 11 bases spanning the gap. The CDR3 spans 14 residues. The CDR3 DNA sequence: TGTGCCAGCAGCTTAGATTTCAGAGGATCACCCCTCCACTTT. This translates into CASSLDFRGSPLHF. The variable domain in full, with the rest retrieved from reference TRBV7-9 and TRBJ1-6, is DTGVSQNPRHKITKRGQNVTFRCDPISEHNRLYWYRQTLGQGPEFLTYFQNEAQLEKSRLLSDRFSAERPKGSFSTLEIQRTEQGDSAMYLCASSLDFRGSPLHFGNGTRLTVT.

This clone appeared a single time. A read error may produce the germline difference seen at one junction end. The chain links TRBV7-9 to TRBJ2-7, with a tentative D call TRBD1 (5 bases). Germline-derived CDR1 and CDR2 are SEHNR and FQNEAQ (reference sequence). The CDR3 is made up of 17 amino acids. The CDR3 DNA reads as TGTGCCAGCAGCCAACCGGTTGTAGGGGCGGTTTCCTCCGAGCAGTACTTC. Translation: CASSQPVVGAVSSEQYF.

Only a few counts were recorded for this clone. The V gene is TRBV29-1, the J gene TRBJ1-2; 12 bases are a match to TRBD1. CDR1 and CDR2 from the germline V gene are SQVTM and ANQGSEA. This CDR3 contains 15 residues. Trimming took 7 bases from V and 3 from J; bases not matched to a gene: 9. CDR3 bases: TGCAGCGGTAAATGGGACAGGGGGCTTCACTATGGCTACACCTTC. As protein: CSGKWDRGLHYGYTF.

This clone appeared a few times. The CDR3 reads CASSAAGGHVETQYF. DNA for the CDR3: TGTGCCAGCAGTGCAGCGGGGGGCCATGTGGAGACCCAGTACTTC. The genes are TRBV25-1 and TRBJ2-5; 9 positions match TRBD2. V trimming: 4 bases; J trimming: 5 bases; junction bases outside the gene matches: 8. Germline CDR1 reads MGHDK; CDR2 reads SYGVNS. The CDR3 consists of 15 residues. Full variable domain (missing parts from reference TRBV25-1 and TRBJ2-5): EADIYQTPRYLVIGTGKKITLECSQTMGHDKMYWYQQDPGMELHLIHYSYGVNSTEKGDLSSESTVSRIRTEHFPLTLESARPSHTSQYLCASSAAGGHVETQYFGPGTRLLVL.

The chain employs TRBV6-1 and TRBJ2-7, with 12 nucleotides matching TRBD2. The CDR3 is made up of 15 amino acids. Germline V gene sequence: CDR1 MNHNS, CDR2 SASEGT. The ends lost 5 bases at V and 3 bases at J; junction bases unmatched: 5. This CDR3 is CASSKTSGSHYEQYF. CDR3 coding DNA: TGTGCCAGCAGTAAGACTAGCGGGAGTCACTACGAGCAGTACTTC.

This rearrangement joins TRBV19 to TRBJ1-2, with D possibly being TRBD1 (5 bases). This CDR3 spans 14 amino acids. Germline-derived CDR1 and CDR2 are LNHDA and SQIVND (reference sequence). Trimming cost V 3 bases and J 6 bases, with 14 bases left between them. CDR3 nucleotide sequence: TGTGCCAGTAGTATGGTAAGGGGCACCGATGGCTACACCTTC. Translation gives CASSMVRGTDGYTF.

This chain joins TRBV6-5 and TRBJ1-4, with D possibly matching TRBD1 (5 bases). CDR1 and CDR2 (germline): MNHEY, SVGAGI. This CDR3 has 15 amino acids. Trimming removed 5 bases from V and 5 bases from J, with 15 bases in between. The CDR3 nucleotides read TGTGCCAGCAGTGCCATTGACAGTTTAAATGAAAAACTGTTTTTT. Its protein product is CASSAIDSLNEKLFF.

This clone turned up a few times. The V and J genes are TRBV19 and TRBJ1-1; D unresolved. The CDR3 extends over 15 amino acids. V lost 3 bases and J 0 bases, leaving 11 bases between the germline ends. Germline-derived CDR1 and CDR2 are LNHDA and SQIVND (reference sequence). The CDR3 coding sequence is TGTGCCAGTAGTATTAGTCCCCTCCTGAACACTGAAGCTTTCTTT. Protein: CASSISPLLNTEAFF.

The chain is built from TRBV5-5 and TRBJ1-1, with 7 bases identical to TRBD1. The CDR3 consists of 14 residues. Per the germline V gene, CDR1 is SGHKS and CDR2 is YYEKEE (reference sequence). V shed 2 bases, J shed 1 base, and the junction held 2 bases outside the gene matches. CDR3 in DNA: TGTGCCAGCAGCTTTGACAGGGAGAACACTGAAGCTTTCTTT. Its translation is CASSFDRENTEAFF.

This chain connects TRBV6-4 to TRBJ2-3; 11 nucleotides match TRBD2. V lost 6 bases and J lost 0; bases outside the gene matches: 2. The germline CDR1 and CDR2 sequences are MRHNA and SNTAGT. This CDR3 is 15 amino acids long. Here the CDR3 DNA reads TGTGCCAGCAGCCGGACTAGCGGGAGCACAGATACGCAGTATTTT. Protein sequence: CASSRTSGSTDTQYF.

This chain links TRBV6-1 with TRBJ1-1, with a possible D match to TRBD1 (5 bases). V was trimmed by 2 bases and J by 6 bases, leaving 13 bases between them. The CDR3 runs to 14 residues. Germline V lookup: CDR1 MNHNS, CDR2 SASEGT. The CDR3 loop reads CASSERGRGAEAFF. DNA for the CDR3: TGTGCCAGCAGTGAACGGGGGAGGGGCGCTGAAGCTTTCTTT.

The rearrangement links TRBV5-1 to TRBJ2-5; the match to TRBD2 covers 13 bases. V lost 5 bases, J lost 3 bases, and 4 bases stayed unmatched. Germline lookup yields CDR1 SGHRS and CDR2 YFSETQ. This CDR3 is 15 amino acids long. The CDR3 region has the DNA TGCGCCAGCAGACGGACTAGCGGGAGAGAAGAGACCCAGTACTTC. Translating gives CASRRTSGREETQYF. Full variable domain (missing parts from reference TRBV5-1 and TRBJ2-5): KAGVTQTPRYLIKTRGQQVTLSCSPISGHRSVSWYQQTPGQGLQFLFEYFSETQRNKGNFPGRFSGRQFSNSRSEMNVSTLELGDSALYLCASRRTSGREETQYFGPGTRLLVL.

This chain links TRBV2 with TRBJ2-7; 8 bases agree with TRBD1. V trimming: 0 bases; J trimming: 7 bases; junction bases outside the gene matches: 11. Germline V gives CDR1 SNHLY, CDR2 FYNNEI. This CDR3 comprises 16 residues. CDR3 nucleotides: TGTGCCAGCAGTGAAGCGATCGCAGGGGGCGCGGATGAGCAGTACTTC. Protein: CASSEAIAGGADEQYF.

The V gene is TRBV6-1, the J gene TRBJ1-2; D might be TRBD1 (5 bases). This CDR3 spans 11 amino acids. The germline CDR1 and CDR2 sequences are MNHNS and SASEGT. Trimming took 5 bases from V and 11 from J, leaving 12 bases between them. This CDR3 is CASSQAGIYTF. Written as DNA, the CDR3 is TGTGCCAGCAGTCAGGCAGGGATATACACCTTC.

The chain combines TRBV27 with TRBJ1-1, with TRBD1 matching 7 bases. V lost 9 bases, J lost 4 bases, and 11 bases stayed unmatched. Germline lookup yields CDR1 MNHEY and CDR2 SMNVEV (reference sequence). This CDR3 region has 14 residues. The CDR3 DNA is TGTGCCAGTAATATTAACAGGGGCGCCACTGAAGCTTTCTTT. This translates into CASNINRGATEAFF.

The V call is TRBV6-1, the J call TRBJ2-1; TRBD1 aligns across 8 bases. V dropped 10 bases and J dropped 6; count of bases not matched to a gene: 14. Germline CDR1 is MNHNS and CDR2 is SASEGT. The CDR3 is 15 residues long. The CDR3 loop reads CATSTGGLWGNEQFF. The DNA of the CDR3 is TGTGCCACCAGCACAGGGGGATTGTGGGGCAATGAGCAGTTCTTC.

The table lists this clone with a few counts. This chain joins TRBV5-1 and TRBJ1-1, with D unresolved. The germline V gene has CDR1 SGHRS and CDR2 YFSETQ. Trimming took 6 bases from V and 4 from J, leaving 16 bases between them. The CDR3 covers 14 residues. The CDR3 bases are TGCGCCAGCACAGAGAGGGTAGGTGGCACTGAAGCTTTCTTT. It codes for CASTERVGGTEAFF. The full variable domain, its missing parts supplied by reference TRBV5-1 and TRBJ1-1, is KAGVTQTPRYLIKTRGQQVTLSCSPISGHRSVSWYQQTPGQGLQFLFEYFSETQRNKGNFPGRFSGRQFSNSRSEMNVSTLELGDSALYLCASTERVGGTEAFFGQGTRLTVV.

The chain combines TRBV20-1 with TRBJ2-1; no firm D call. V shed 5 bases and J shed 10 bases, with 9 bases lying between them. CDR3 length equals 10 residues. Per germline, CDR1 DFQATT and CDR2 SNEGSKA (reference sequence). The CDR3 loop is CSAPLREQFF. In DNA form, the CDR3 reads TGCAGTGCTCCTTTACGGGAGCAGTTCTTC.

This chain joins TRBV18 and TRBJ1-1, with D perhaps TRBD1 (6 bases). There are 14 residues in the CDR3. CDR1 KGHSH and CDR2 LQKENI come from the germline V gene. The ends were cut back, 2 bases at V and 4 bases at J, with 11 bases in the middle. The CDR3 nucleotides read TGTGCCAGCTCACCAATTGGGGGGGCCACTGAAGCTTTCTTT. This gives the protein CASSPIGGATEAFF.

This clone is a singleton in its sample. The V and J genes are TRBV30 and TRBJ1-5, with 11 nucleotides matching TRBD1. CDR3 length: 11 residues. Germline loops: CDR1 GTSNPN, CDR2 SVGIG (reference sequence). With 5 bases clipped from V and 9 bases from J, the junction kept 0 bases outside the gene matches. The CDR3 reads CAWGTGGPQHF. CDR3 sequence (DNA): TGTGCCTGGGGGACAGGGGGGCCCCAGCATTTT.

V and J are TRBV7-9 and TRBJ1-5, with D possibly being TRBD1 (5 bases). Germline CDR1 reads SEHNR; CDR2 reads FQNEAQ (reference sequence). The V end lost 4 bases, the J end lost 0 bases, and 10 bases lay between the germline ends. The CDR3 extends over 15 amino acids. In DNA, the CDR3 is TGTGCCAGCAGCTCGACAGTTTATAGCAATCAGCCCCAGCATTTT. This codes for CASSSTVYSNQPQHF. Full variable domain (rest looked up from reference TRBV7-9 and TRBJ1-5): DTGVSQNPRHKITKRGQNVTFRCDPISEHNRLYWYRQTLGQGPEFLTYFQNEAQLEKSRLLSDRFSAERPKGSFSTLEIQRTEQGDSAMYLCASSSTVYSNQPQHFGDGTRLSIL.

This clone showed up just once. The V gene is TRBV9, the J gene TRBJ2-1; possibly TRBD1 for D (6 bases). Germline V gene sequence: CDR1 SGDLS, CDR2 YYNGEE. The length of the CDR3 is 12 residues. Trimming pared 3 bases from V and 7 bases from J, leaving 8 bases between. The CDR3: CASSDDRNEQFF. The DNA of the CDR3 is TGTGCCAGCAGCGACGACAGGAATGAGCAGTTCTTC.

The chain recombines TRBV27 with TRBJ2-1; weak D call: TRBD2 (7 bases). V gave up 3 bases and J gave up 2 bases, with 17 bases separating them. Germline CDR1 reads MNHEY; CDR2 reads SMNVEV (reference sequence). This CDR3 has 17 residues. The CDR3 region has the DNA TGTGCCAGCAGTTTGCTCGCCAAGGGGGGGCCCTACAATGAGCAGTTCTTC. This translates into CASSLLAKGGPYNEQFF.

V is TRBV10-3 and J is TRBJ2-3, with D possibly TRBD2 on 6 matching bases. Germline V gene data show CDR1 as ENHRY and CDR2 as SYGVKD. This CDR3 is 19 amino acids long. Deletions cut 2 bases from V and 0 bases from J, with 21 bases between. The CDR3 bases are TGTGCCATCAGTGAGCCCAATCCCAAACTAGCTACGAGCACAGATACGCAGTATTTT. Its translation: CAISEPNPKLATSTDTQYF.

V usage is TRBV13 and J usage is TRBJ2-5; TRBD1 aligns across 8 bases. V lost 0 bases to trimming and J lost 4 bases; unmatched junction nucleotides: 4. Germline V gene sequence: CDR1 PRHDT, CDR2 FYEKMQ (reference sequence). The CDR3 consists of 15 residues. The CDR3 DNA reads TGTGCCAGCAGCTTAGGGCGACAGGGGCGAGAGACCCAGTACTTC. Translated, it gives CASSLGRQGRETQYF.

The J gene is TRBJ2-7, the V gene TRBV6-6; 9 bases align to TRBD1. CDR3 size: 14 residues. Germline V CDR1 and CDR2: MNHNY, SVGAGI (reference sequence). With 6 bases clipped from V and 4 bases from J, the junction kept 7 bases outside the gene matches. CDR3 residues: CASRPGQGLYEQYF. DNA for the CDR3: TGTGCCAGCAGGCCGGGACAGGGACTTTACGAGCAGTACTTC.

CDR3: CASSLSILTYEQYF. DNA for the CDR3: TGTGCCAGCAGCCTATCCATTTTAACCTACGAGCAGTACTTC. The genes are TRBV11-1 and TRBJ2-7, with unresolved D. The V end lost 5 bases, the J end lost 2 bases, and 13 bases lay between the germline ends. Germline loops: CDR1 SGHAT, CDR2 FQDESV (reference sequence). CDR3 length: 14 amino acids.

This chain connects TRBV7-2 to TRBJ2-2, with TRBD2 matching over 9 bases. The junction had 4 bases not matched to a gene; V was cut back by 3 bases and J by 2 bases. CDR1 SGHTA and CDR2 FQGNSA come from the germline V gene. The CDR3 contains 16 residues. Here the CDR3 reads CASSLLAGANTGELFF. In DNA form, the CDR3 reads TGTGCCAGCAGCTTGTTAGCGGGGGCTAACACCGGGGAGCTGTTTTTT.

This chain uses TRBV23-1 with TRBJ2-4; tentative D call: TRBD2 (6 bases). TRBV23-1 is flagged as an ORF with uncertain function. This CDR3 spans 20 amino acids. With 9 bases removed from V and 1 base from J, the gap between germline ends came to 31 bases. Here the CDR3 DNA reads TGCGCCAGTACAGAGAATGGGGACTCGGGACTCCCGAGGGCCAAAAACATTCAGTACTTC. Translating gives CASTENGDSGLPRAKNIQYF.